This record looks at one TCR beta chain sequence and its context. This clone was counted at least ten times. The clone's antigen remains unknown. The CDR3 is cut off 3 residues early in the read; its end comes from the germline J gene. This sample stems from a study of T cell clonality in common variable immunodeficiency (dated by TCRdb to the mid-2010s). Findings and caveats that apply to the study as a whole: CVID subjects shared fewer TCRbeta clones with each other than healthy controls did (p < 0.0001). Correlations of repertoire features with clinical complications were constrained by heterogeneity among patients within the CVID cohort. CVID TCRbeta sequences were reported to have fewer deletions and N-nucleotide insertions and to lack highly modified clones with 13 or more V deletions. Even though DNA input was equal, the average per sample came to about 81,820 unique sequences for controls compared with about 30,000 for CVID samples. According to the authors, figuring out what caused the increased clonality in CVID would require sequencing the repertoires of T cell subpopulations. TCRbeta clonality was higher in CVID subjects than in healthy controls (t-test p = 0.018), and the increase was most characteristic of about a third of subjects.

For sequencing, equivalent amounts of genomic DNA were input from CVID and control samples. For every sample, a 60 bp segment covering the rearranged TCRbeta CDR3 region was amplified and then sequenced. TCRbeta amplification used the immunoSEQ assay, a bias-corrected multiplex PCR with high-throughput sequencing. The original methods were these. Every unique nucleotide sequence was considered a clone and was annotated with V, D and J genes, copy number and frequency. Sequences were labeled productive if in frame, and non-productive if out of frame or containing stop codons. As previously described, clonality was computed from Shannon's entropy. The predicted amino acid sequences of productive clones were used to derive the mean CDR3 Kyte-Doolittle hydropathy. The R hclust function was used to hierarchically cluster scaled V gene usage with Manhattan distance and complete linkage. To assess clone sharing by CDR3 amino acid sequence, 12 repertoires per group were resampled over 100 rounds. The repertoires were screened for around 70 published EBV-specific TCRbeta sequences and around 240 published CMV-specific TCRbeta sequences. A couple of CVID samples that yielded fewer than 10,000 sequences were excluded from the analysis, so around 40 CVID repertoires were retained. In its TCRdb copy, this immuneACCESS table keeps in-frame sequences only and misses some clones. Where compared with another copy, unresolved V genes explain less than half of these, and the others have no known cause. V, J and clone size were drawn from that table, and D and trimming were deduced from the DNA. Listed for this sample are tens of thousands of clones, none observed only a single time. The top ten constitute about 1.7% of the sample.

Most CVID patients and most healthy controls were of Caucasian heritage. Heparinized peripheral whole blood samples of about 5 to 9 ml were collected from each donor. TCRbeta CDR3 repertoires were sequenced from genomic DNA of adults with common variable immune deficiency (CVID) and healthy adult controls. There were about 22 healthy adult volunteers in the control group (roughly twelve female and some ten male), ranging in age from 23 to 66 years, with a mean age of almost 35. Diluted blood was density-centrifuged over Hypaque 1077 or Ficoll-Paque to isolate peripheral blood mononuclear cells. Genomic DNA was extracted from unsorted mononuclear cells by Qiagen column purification or by a centrifugation-based method. From the germline V gene (reference sequence), CDR1 is LNHDA and CDR2 is SQIVND. V gives up 7 bases and J gives up 7 bases, and the segment between their germline ends measures 22 bases. Counted from cysteine to phenylalanine, this CDR3 has 15 amino acids. The CDR3 was read in part: 36 bases, with the frame set at base 1.

The chain employs TRBV19 and TRBJ2-5; TRBD2 could be the D gene, as 6 bases match. The origin of this receptor is a person aged 18-69 years in good health. The sequenced material came from peripheral blood mononuclear cells. Here the CDR3 is given as CASTPPGGGAGTQYF. Partial CDR3 DNA: TGTGCCAGTACCCCCCCGGGCGGAGGGGCAGGGACC.